This T cell receptor (beta chain) was recorded in a study of OX40 agonist ivuxolimab in advanced cancers. Study details: Patients got intravenous ivuxolimab at 0.01 to 10 mg/kg every 2 weeks. Recorded diagnoses for dose-escalation patients were hepatocellular carcinoma, melanoma, renal cell or head and neck cancer.

V lost 3 bases and J lost 2; bases outside the gene matches: 17. This CDR3 region has 19 residues. The germline CDR1 and CDR2 sequences are SGHDN and FVKESK. Clones were sequenced by immunoSEQ multiplex PCR, and TCRdb holds only the in-frame ones, with some missing. Counted here are 100,000 or so clones, approximately 91% occurring once; the ten biggest clones make up around 0.16%. The TCR originated in an adult with an advanced solid tumor such as melanoma, head and neck, liver or kidney cancer. V gene TRBV14 combines with J gene TRBJ2-3; 7 bases agree with TRBD1. Sequenced here: CD4+ or CD8+ T cells sorted from blood, sampled in a trial of the OX40 agonist ivuxolimab. The CDR3 DNA sequence: TGTGCCAGCAGCCAGGGCCCTCCAGGACAGGCCTGGGACACAGATACGCAGTATTTT. As protein: CASSQGPPGQAWDTDTQYF.